One and the same sample provided the 2 T cell receptor beta chains below, sequenced in a study of shared clonotypes between healthy human individuals. Measured with immunoSEQ multiplex PCR; TCRdb has only the in-frame clones, and not every one. This table holds fewer than 650,000 clones, less than 80% found once. The sequencing sample was made of PBMCs. The receptors derive from a woman aged 35 to 49 in good health. Some clones in this sample may be carry-over from other donors' samples.

The chain has TRBV6-1 and TRBJ1-5; possible D gene TRBD1, 5 bases. Germline V gene sequence: CDR1 MNHNS, CDR2 SASEGT. The CDR3 spans 14 residues. V shed 10 bases and J shed 5 bases, with 18 bases lying between them. The chain's CDR3 is CATSVPRADQPQHF. The CDR3 nucleotides read TGTGCCACCTCTGTCCCCAGGGCGGATCAGCCCCAGCATTTT.

The chain links TRBV18 to TRBJ2-5, with 7 bases that match TRBD2. Germline lookup yields CDR1 KGHSH and CDR2 LQKENI. The CDR3 has 15 residues. J lost 5 bases, V lost 3 bases, and 9 bases had no gene match. The CDR3 bases are TGTGCCAGCTCACCTCCCAGCGGGAATGGGGAGACCCAGTACTTC. This sequence encodes CASSPPSGNGETQYF.